This T cell receptor (beta chain) originates from a study of T cells in localized non-small cell lung cancer. Findings and caveats of the study: Longer overall survival was linked to higher blood T cell density. It was uninvolved adjacent lung that showed the highest T cell clonality, exceeding tumor.

From germline, CDR1 is SGHTA and CDR2 FQGNSA. The junction had 3 bases not matched to a gene; V was cut back by 2 bases and J by 4 bases. The CDR3 runs 14 residues. The method was immunoSEQ multiplex PCR; TCRdb's version includes in-frame clones alone and lacks a portion of them. Among some 56,000 clones, 75% to 90% were seen once, and the ten largest hold roughly 5.5%. About this clone itself: Its antigen remains unidentified.

The origin of this receptor is a woman aged 35 to 75 with stage I lung adenocarcinoma. The starting material was peripheral blood, obtained before any cancer treatment. V usage is TRBV7-2 and J usage is TRBJ2-7; TRBD1 matches at 9 bases. The CDR3 sequence is CASSLSTGGYEQYF. The CDR3 nucleotides are TGTGCCAGCAGCTTATCGACAGGGGGGTACGAGCAGTACTTC.